Included here is one TCR beta chain sequence, with context. Its antigen is still unknown. As for treatment: 10-day PBMC culture with coronavirus spike peptide pools or control peptides (ViraFEST assay). Gathering of the CD4+ T cells, from the unexposed donor, took place before the COVID-19 pandemic (2011-2018). Deletions cut 4 bases from V and 4 bases from J, with 8 bases between. The V gene's germline CDR1 is SQVTM and CDR2 ANQGSEA. This CDR3 has 12 amino acids. This entry belongs to a study of vaccination and CD4 T cells after COVID-19. Across the study: Participants were administered two doses of either the BNT162b2 or the mRNA-1273 vaccine.

Oncomine TCR Beta short-read sequencing was applied to DNA from cultured CD4+ T cells. It was from cultured CD4+ T cells that genomic DNA was extracted. MiXCR, applied by TCRdb to the PCR reads, yields one record per CDR3 protein. The sample consists of thousands of distinct CDR3 sequences, roughly 32% of them appearing once. The clonotype was recovered from a human donor in good health. V usage is TRBV29-1 and J usage is TRBJ1-5; D is unresolved. Specimen: CD4+ T cells from blood, cultured in vitro. CDR3 DNA: TGCAGCGTTGCTGGGTTTAATCAGCCCCAGCATTTT. It translates to CSVAGFNQPQHF.